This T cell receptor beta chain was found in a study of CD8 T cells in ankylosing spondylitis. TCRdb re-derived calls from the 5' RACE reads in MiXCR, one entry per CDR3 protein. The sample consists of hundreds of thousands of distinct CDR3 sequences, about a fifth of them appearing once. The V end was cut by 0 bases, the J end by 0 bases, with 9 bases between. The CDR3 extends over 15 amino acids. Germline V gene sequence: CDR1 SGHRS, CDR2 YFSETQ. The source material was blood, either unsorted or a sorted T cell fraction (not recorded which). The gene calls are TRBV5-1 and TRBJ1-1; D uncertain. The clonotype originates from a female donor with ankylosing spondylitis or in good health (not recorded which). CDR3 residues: CASSLAARLNTEAFF. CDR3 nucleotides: TGCGCCAGCAGCTTGGCTGCCCGACTGAACACTGAAGCTTTCTTT.